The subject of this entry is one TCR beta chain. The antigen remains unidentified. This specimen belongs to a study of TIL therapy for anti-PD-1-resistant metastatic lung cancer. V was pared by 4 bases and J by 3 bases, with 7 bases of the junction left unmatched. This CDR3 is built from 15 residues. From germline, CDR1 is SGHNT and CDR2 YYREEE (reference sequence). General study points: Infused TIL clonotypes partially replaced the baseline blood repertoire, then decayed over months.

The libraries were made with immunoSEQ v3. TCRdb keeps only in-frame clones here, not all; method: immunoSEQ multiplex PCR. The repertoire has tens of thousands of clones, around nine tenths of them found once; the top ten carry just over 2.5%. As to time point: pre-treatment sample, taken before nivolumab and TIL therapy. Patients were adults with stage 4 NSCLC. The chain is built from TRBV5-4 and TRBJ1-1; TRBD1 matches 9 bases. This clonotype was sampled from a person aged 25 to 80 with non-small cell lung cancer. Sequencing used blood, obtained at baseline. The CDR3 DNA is TGTGCCAGCAGCGAGCGACAGGGGGGGGACACTGAAGCTTTCTTT. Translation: CASSERQGGDTEAFF. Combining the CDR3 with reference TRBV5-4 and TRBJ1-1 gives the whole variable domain ETGVTQSPTHLIKTRGQQVTLRCSSQSGHNTVSWYQQALGQGPQFIFQYYREEENGRGNFPPRFSGLQFPNYSSELNVNALELDDSALYLCASSERQGGDTEAFFGQGTRLTVV.